This TCR beta chain was sequenced for a study of human T cells and chemical hapten exposure. Indicated treatment: therapeutic diphenylcyclopropenone sensitization with weekly scalp DPC. Participating donors were patients with alopecia, aged 18 to 70 years, considered appropriate candidates for DPC. Before extraction, the whole blood was not fractionated, and total RNA was taken from it. Only a few counts were recorded for this clonotype. The germline gives CDR1 SGHRS, CDR2 YFSETQ. The CDR3 contains 14 residues. V lost 4 bases to trimming and J lost 4 bases, with 11 bases between them. The library gave individual cDNA molecules unique molecular identifiers. TCRdb ran MiXCR on the reads and lists one entry per CDR3 protein. The data show several thousand distinct CDR3 sequences, nearly 50% seen once.

The source is an adult with alopecia areata. Some clones in this sample may be carry-over from other donors' samples. This table probably holds off-target reads from a library built for another chain. The rearrangement uses TRBV5-1 and TRBJ2-2; D perhaps matches TRBD2 (6 bases). The sample here was whole blood, taken before DPC sensitization or 2, 6, or about 24 weeks after (not recorded which). The CDR3 DNA reads as TGCGCCAGCAGCGGGGGGACTTTCACCGGGGAGCTGTTTTTT. Its translation: CASSGGTFTGELFF.